This T cell receptor (beta chain) is drawn from a study of tumor-infiltrating lymphocytes in oesophageal squamous cell carcinoma. This clonotype has at least ten counts. Germline values: CDR1 LNHDA, CDR2 SQIVND (reference sequence). The CDR3 is 14 residues long. V was clipped by 3 bases and J by 2 bases, with 10 bases between them. TCRdb itself ran the PCR reads through MiXCR, one entry per CDR3 protein. This sample has approximately 20,000 distinct CDR3 sequences, with under 45% found just once. Sequenced: esophageal tumor tissue. This chain links TRBV19 with TRBJ1-2; D ambiguous. This receptor was obtained from a male donor with esophageal squamous cell carcinoma. CDR3 protein: CASSIKRSNYGYTF. The CDR3 DNA is TGTGCCAGTAGTATCAAGCGCTCAAACTATGGCTACACCTTC.